This TCR beta chain was observed in a study of T cell responses to AZD1222 COVID-19 vaccine. Study overall: Pooled together were second doses at about 4 or about 12 weeks. Study results and caveats: The donor group comprised mostly white British people and more females; the analysis possibly underestimated clonal diversity.

A note on this clone: Its antigen is not known.

Assay used: immunoSEQ multiplex PCR; TCRdb lists only in-frame clones, some missing. The data show approximately 140,000 clones, approximately 90% seen once. Germline V CDR1 and CDR2: SGHDT, YYEEEE. The CDR3 spans 15 residues. V was cut by 0 bases and J by 2 bases, with 12 bases left in between. V is TRBV5-6 and J is TRBJ2-7, with D possibly TRBD1 on 5 matching bases. Specimen: peripheral blood, collected on day 0 of AZD1222 vaccination. The clonotype was recovered from an adult in good health. The CDR3 here is CASSLAKKGTYEQYF. CDR3 nucleotides: TGTGCCAGCAGCTTGGCCAAGAAGGGGACCTACGAGCAGTACTTC.